What follows is one T cell receptor beta chain and its context. The junction departs from the called germline gene at one end, perhaps through a read error. The template was RNA from unsorted bulk tissue. The germline CDR1 and CDR2 sequences are SGHAT and FQNNGV. CDR3 size: 16 residues. The library came from three nested PCR rounds adapted from ARM-PCR protocols. TCRdb passed the multiplex PCR reads through MiXCR, listing each CDR3 protein once. The sample has more than 85,000 distinct CDR3 sequences, approximately 57% seen once. The record originates from a study of tumor and adjacent non-tumor tissue in lung cancer.

The source is a man aged 70 or older with non-small cell lung cancer. Sequenced: lung tumor tissue. The rearrangement joins TRBV11-2 to TRBJ2-7; 8 nucleotides match TRBD1. CDR3 region: CTSSRGPGQAAYEQYF. The CDR3 DNA reads as TGTACCAGCAGCCGGGGACCGGGACAGGCTGCATACGAGCAGTACTTC.